These 30 T cell receptor beta chains originate from one sample sequenced in a study of T cell repertoires in cytomegalovirus infection. MiXCR, applied by TCRdb to the reads, yields one record per CDR3 protein. The sample lists roughly 800,000 distinct CDR3 sequences; about 28% were seen once. These receptors' antigens are unknown. Sequencing used cultured CD8+ T cells from PBMCs, obtained from culture after CMV antigen stimulation. The origin of the receptors is a human donor in good health (CMV status not recorded). Some clones in this sample may be carry-over from other donors' samples.

The chain employs TRBV6-1 and TRBJ2-5, with 7 bases matching TRBD1. CDR3 length equals 15 residues. CDR1 and CDR2 from the germline V gene are MNHNS and SASEGT. The trim removed 8 bases at V and 5 bases at J, leaving 14 bases unmatched. As DNA, the CDR3 is TGTGCCAGCGCTCCGGGACAGCGATTCGGGGAGACCCAGTACTTC. This translates into CASAPGQRFGETQYF.

The rearrangement links TRBV10-2 to TRBJ2-3, with 9 positions matching TRBD2. This CDR3 contains 15 residues. V lost 2 bases, J lost 1 base, and 1 base stayed unmatched. Germline loops: CDR1 WSHSY, CDR2 SAAADI. CDR3 DNA: TGCGCCAGCAGTGAGAAGCGGGGGGGCACAGATACGCAGTATTTT. This sequence encodes CASSEKRGGTDTQYF.

V usage is TRBV20-1 and J usage is TRBJ1-2, with D possibly TRBD1 on 5 matching bases. Germline V CDR1 and CDR2: DFQATT, SNEGSKA (reference sequence). Deletions cut 0 bases from V and 5 bases from J, with 10 bases between. CDR3 length equals 13 residues. The chain's CDR3 is CSARDRRGYGYTF. The CDR3 bases are TGCAGTGCTAGAGATCGGAGGGGTTATGGCTACACCTTC.

This clonotype was seen a handful of times. The chain uses TRBV7-9 and TRBJ2-7; D tentatively fits TRBD1 or TRBD2 (5 bases each). The CDR3 totals 11 residues. Germline CDR1 and CDR2: SEHNR and FQNEAQ (reference sequence). V was pared by 8 bases and J by 7 bases, with 12 bases between. The DNA for the CDR3 is TGTGCCAGCCAGGGACGAGGGGAGCAGTACTTC. As protein: CASQGRGEQYF.

Comments on this clonotype: Germline is not matched at one junction end, which may reflect a read error. This chain joins TRBV4-1 and TRBJ2-3; 7 bases agree with TRBD2. Germline CDR1 reads MGHRA; CDR2 reads YSYEKL. This CDR3 has 15 amino acids. Written as DNA, the CDR3 is TGCGACAGCAGCCTCCTAGCGGACAACACAGATACGCAGTATTTT. Translating gives CDSSLLADNTDTQYF.

This clonotype turned up a few times. The chain links TRBV5-4 to TRBJ2-3; a possible D gene is TRBD2 (6 bases). CDR1 is SGHNT, CDR2 YYREEE, per germline (reference sequence). The CDR3 totals 15 residues. V lost 3 bases and J 4 bases, leaving 15 bases between the germline ends. In DNA, the CDR3 is TGTGCCAGCAGCTCTTTCGGGGAGGAGGCAGATACGCAGTATTTT. Amino acid sequence: CASSSFGEEADTQYF.

V usage is TRBV29-1 and J usage is TRBJ1-1; TRBD1 matches 8 bases. Germline V gives CDR1 SQVTM, CDR2 ANQGSEA. The CDR3 loop spans 15 amino acids. Trimming took 6 bases from V and 2 from J; bases not matched to a gene: 11. Here the CDR3 DNA reads TGCAGCGTCGTGGTCGACAGGGGCACCAACACTGAAGCTTTCTTT. This translates into CSVVVDRGTNTEAFF.

This clonotype was seen a few times. CDR3 protein: CASSSPGQESSYNEQFF. The CDR3 DNA reads as TGTGCCAGCAGCTCTCCGGGACAGGAGAGCTCCTACAATGAGCAGTTCTTC. The V gene is TRBV7-9, the J gene TRBJ2-1; the match to TRBD1 covers 8 bases. CDR3 length: 17 residues. Unmatched junction bases numbered 8, after V lost 4 bases and J lost 0 bases. From germline, CDR1 is SEHNR and CDR2 FQNEAQ (reference sequence).

The V call is TRBV12-3 or TRBV12-4, the J call TRBJ1-2; D not resolved. V lost 5 bases to trimming and J lost 3 bases, with 16 bases between them. The CDR3 spans 15 residues. Written as DNA, the CDR3 is TGTGCCAGCAGTCCTTTAGGACCAGGCTACTATGGCTACACCTTC. Amino acids: CASSPLGPGYYGYTF.

This clonotype was counted many times. The CDR3 DNA sequence: TGTGCCAGCAGCCCAACTAGAATTCTTCTCCAGTACTTC. This translates into CASSPTRILLQYF. The chain carries TRBV7-2 and TRBJ2-5; tentative D call: TRBD2 (5 bases). Germline V gives CDR1 SGHTA, CDR2 FQGNSA. V lost 5 bases and J lost 10, with 17 bases in between. The CDR3 is made up of 13 amino acids.

The chain combines TRBV6-1 with TRBJ1-5; the D is unclear. The V and J ends lost 2 bases and 5 bases respectively, with 7 bases between them. CDR1 MNHNS and CDR2 SASEGT come from the germline V gene. CDR3 length equals 13 residues. Here the CDR3 DNA reads TGTGCCAGCAGTGAAAGTGTTGATCAGCCCCAGCATTTT. The encoded protein is CASSESVDQPQHF.

The chain couples TRBV7-9 to TRBJ2-5; 14 nucleotides agree with TRBD2. With 5 bases clipped from V and 5 bases from J, the junction kept 10 bases outside the gene matches. The germline gives CDR1 SEHNR, CDR2 FQNEAQ (reference sequence). The CDR3 is 17 residues long. CDR3 coding DNA: TGTGCCAGCAGCCCCCCGGGACTAGCGGGGGTAGGGGAGACCCAGTACTTC. It is translated as CASSPPGLAGVGETQYF.

The chain uses TRBV28 and TRBJ1-1; the match to TRBD1 covers 8 bases. Germline CDR1 reads MDHEN; CDR2 reads SYDVKM. The ends lost 6 bases at V and 5 bases at J; junction bases unmatched: 5. This CDR3 is 13 amino acids long. For the CDR3, the DNA is TGTGCCAGCAGCGTGGACAGGGAGACTGAAGCTTTCTTT. It is translated as CASSVDRETEAFF.

The chain combines TRBV29-1 with TRBJ2-2; D is unresolved. V was pared by 4 bases and J by 3 bases, with 9 bases between. In germline, CDR1 is SQVTM, CDR2 ANQGSEA. The CDR3 covers 13 residues. DNA of the CDR3: TGCAGCGTTGTAGGTGGGCACACCGGGGAGCTGTTTTTT. Translation: CSVVGGHTGELFF.

The chain has TRBV5-1 and TRBJ1-5; TRBD1 matches 10 bases. The ends lost 0 bases at V and 6 bases at J; junction bases unmatched: 6. CDR1 and CDR2 from the germline V gene are SGHRS and YFSETQ. CDR3 length equals 16 residues. Written as DNA, the CDR3 is TGCGCCAGCAGCTTGGTGGACAGGGGGTATGGTCAGCCCCAGCATTTT. Translated: CASSLVDRGYGQPQHF.

This clonotype showed up many times. V usage is TRBV7-2 and J usage is TRBJ2-1; the match to TRBD2 covers 10 bases. The V gene's germline CDR1 is SGHTA and CDR2 FQGNSA. After removal of 3 bases from V and 2 bases from J, the junction contained 4 bases not matched to a gene. This CDR3 spans 16 amino acids. The CDR3 DNA follows: TGTGCCAGCAGCTTGGGAACTAGCGGGACCTACAATGAGCAGTTCTTC. Its translation is CASSLGTSGTYNEQFF. The variable domain in full, with the rest retrieved from reference TRBV7-2 and TRBJ2-1, is GAGVSQSPSNKVTEKGKDVELRCDPISGHTALYWYRQSLGQGLEFLIYFQGNSAPDKSGLPSDRFSAERTGGSVSTLTIQRTQQEDSAVYLCASSLGTSGTYNEQFFGPGTRLTVL.

The rearrangement uses TRBV4-1 and TRBJ1-2; tentative D call: TRBD1 (5 bases). In germline, CDR1 is MGHRA, CDR2 YSYEKL. This CDR3 comprises 15 residues. V lost 0 bases and J 4 bases, leaving 12 bases between the germline ends. CDR3 protein: CASSQDQGPFYGYTF. In nucleotides, the CDR3 is TGCGCCAGCAGCCAAGATCAGGGCCCGTTCTATGGCTACACCTTC.

This clonotype was detected only a few times. The rearrangement uses TRBV6-2 or TRBV6-3 and TRBJ2-5, with D perhaps TRBD2 (5 bases). CDR1 MNHEY and CDR2 SVGEGT come from the germline V gene. V was trimmed by 0 bases and J by 4 bases, leaving 33 bases between them. This CDR3 is 22 amino acids long. This CDR3 is CASSYSVNPLPRRGSPPETQYF. The CDR3 nucleotides read TGTGCCAGCAGTTACTCGGTCAACCCATTACCCCGACGGGGAAGTCCGCCAGAGACCCAGTACTTC.

This clonotype was seen just once. This chain links TRBV12-3 or TRBV12-4 with TRBJ1-1, with D possibly being TRBD1 (5 bases). Trimming took off 4 bases at V and 6 bases at J, with 9 bases between the two ends. The CDR3 length is 12 residues. DNA of the CDR3: TGTGCCAGCAGTTCAGGGTTGGCTGAAGCTTTCTTT. This gives the protein CASSSGLAEAFF.

This clonotype came up many times. The V gene is TRBV7-9, the J gene TRBJ2-4, with unresolved D. Germline assignment: CDR1 SEHNR and CDR2 FQNEAQ (reference sequence). Trimming stripped 5 bases from V and 1 base from J, with 15 bases between. CDR3 size: 16 residues. The CDR3 loop is CASSPFGGPAKNIQYF. In DNA, the CDR3 is TGTGCCAGCAGCCCATTCGGCGGTCCGGCCAAAAACATTCAGTACTTC. Combining the CDR3 with reference TRBV7-9 and TRBJ2-4 gives the whole variable domain DTGVSQNPRHKITKRGQNVTFRCDPISEHNRLYWYRQTLGQGPEFLTYFQNEAQLEKSRLLSDRFSAERPKGSFSTLEIQRTEQGDSAMYLCASSPFGGPAKNIQYFGAGTRLSVL.

This clonotype turned up a few times. The chain recombines TRBV6-1 with TRBJ2-7, with D hard to call. V lost 3 bases, J lost 5 bases, and 17 bases lay in between. The germline V gene has CDR1 MNHNS and CDR2 SASEGT. This CDR3 comprises 15 residues. CDR3 residues: CASSDTGRSFDEQYF. The CDR3 region has the DNA TGTGCCAGCAGTGACACCGGACGTTCTTTCGACGAGCAGTACTTC.

J is TRBJ2-7 and V is TRBV20-1, with 10 nucleotides matching TRBD2. CDR1 and CDR2 (germline): DFQATT, SNEGSKA (reference sequence). The J segment lost 4 bases and the V segment lost 6 bases, leaving 6 bases of the junction unmatched. The CDR3 contains 13 residues. Here the CDR3 DNA reads TGCAGTGCCAGTAGCGGGGGGCGATACGAGCAGTACTTC. Protein sequence: CSASSGGRYEQYF.

This clonotype was observed at least ten times. This rearrangement joins TRBV6-2 or TRBV6-3 to TRBJ1-1; D is unclear. The germline gives CDR1 MNHEY, CDR2 SVGEGT. Trimming pared 4 bases from V and 1 base from J, leaving 7 bases between. The CDR3 contains 13 residues. CDR3 amino acids: CASSFRQNTEAFF. CDR3 nucleotides: TGTGCCAGCAGTTTCCGGCAGAACACTGAAGCTTTCTTT.

V gene TRBV9 combines with J gene TRBJ1-2, with D possibly TRBD1 on 5 matching bases. This CDR3 has 14 amino acids. Germline V gives CDR1 SGDLS, CDR2 YYNGEE. V lost 0 bases and J 4 bases, leaving 10 bases between the germline ends. CDR3 bases: TGTGCCAGCAGCGTAGGGGGGGGTGGCTATGGCTACACCTTC. Its protein is CASSVGGGGYGYTF.

The chain links TRBV7-6 to TRBJ2-3; 9 positions match TRBD2. This CDR3 spans 19 amino acids. Germline V gene lookup returns CDR1 SGHVS and CDR2 FNYEAQ. The junction had 15 bases not matched to a gene; V was cut back by 4 bases and J by 1 base. The CDR3 here is CASSSTWRGGDWGTDTQYF. The CDR3 DNA reads TGTGCCAGCAGCTCAACCTGGCGGGGGGGCGATTGGGGCACAGATACGCAGTATTTT.

In this sample, this clonotype turned up a few times. The V and J genes are TRBV7-8 and TRBJ2-1; TRBD1 might be the D (6 bases). The germline CDR1 and CDR2 sequences are SGHVS and FQNEAQ. The CDR3 has 16 residues. V gave up 4 bases and J gave up 7 bases, with 20 bases separating them. CDR3 nucleotide sequence: TGTGCCAGCAGCTCGGCCCGAGGGGGAAAGCGGAATGAGCAGTTCTTC. It encodes CASSSARGGKRNEQFF.

This clonotype was counted only a few times. The chain couples TRBV7-4 to TRBJ2-1, with 10 bases matching TRBD1. The germline gives CDR1 SGHVT, CDR2 SQSDAQ. The CDR3 runs to 17 residues. V lost 7 bases and J lost 6; bases outside the gene matches: 15. The CDR3 spells CASTAHPGTGAGNEQFF. The CDR3 bases are TGTGCCAGCACAGCACATCCTGGGACAGGGGCAGGCAATGAGCAGTTCTTC.

The genes are TRBV2 and TRBJ2-1, with a possible D match to TRBD1 (5 bases). This CDR3 is 14 amino acids long. Trimming left V 8 bases short and J 6 bases short, with 17 bases between. CDR1 SNHLY and CDR2 FYNNEI come from the germline V gene. The CDR3 protein is CASPRNRTVNEQFF. CDR3 nucleotide sequence: TGTGCCAGCCCTCGGAACAGGACCGTCAATGAGCAGTTCTTC.

The gene calls are TRBV27 and TRBJ1-4; D unresolved. CDR1 is MNHEY and CDR2 is SMNVEV in the germline V gene (reference sequence). This CDR3 is built from 15 residues. V dropped 5 bases and J dropped 7 bases, with 17 bases sitting between them. CDR3 region: CASSPLEDTGEKLFF. The CDR3, as DNA: TGTGCCAGCAGTCCACTCGAGGATACTGGTGAAAAACTGTTTTTT.

The sample holds a few counts of this clonotype. The J gene is TRBJ1-1, the V gene TRBV14, with D uncertain. Germline assignment: CDR1 SGHDN and CDR2 FVKESK. The CDR3 consists of 14 residues. Trimming shortened V by 1 base and J by 4 bases, and 10 bases separated the two germline ends. CDR3 coding DNA: TGTGCCAGCAGCCAAGCGGCTTTGAGCACTGAAGCTTTCTTT. Its translation is CASSQAALSTEAFF.